Listed below are T cell receptor beta chains from one sample, sequenced in a study of monozygotic twins with inflammatory bowel disease. TCRdb reprocessed the 5' RACE reads and stores each CDR3 protein as one record, lacking DNA. This table holds about 440,000 distinct CDR3 sequences. The sequencing sample was made of blood. These receptors came from a human donor with ulcerative colitis or Crohn's disease, or a healthy co-twin of an affected twin (not recorded which). Both conserved end residues are part of each CDR3.

j_call: TRBJ1-2
v_call: TRBV19
cdr3_aa: CASSIQAGDGYTF

j_call: TRBJ2-1
v_call: TRBV6-5
cdr3_aa: CASRKGGGDEQFF

j_call: TRBJ2-3
v_call: TRBV29-1
cdr3_aa: CSVLLAGGPNTDTQYF

j_call: TRBJ2-3
v_call: TRBV28
cdr3_aa: CASSPAWADTQYF

j_call: TRBJ1-2
v_call: TRBV12-3/TRBV12-4
cdr3_aa: CATSEVYGYTF

j_call: TRBJ1-1
v_call: TRBV2
cdr3_aa: CAKTEQENTEAFF

j_call: TRBJ1-2
v_call: TRBV3-1
cdr3_aa: CASSHSGRGDYGYTF

j_call: TRBJ2-1
v_call: TRBV5-1
cdr3_aa: CASSLRGGFIDEQFF

j_call: TRBJ1-1
v_call: TRBV20-1
cdr3_aa: CSARQGGLDTEAFF

j_call: TRBJ2-1
v_call: TRBV20-1
cdr3_aa: CSAISGWGANEQFF

j_call: TRBJ1-1
v_call: TRBV12-3/TRBV12-4
cdr3_aa: CASSPGTGGMINTEAFF

j_call: TRBJ2-7
v_call: TRBV5-1
cdr3_aa: CASSLAGFAGYEQYF

j_call: TRBJ2-1
v_call: TRBV7-9
cdr3_aa: CASSGRQGVFNEQFF

j_call: TRBJ2-2
v_call: TRBV5-1
cdr3_aa: CASSFSGYPGELFF

j_call: TRBJ2-5
v_call: TRBV4-1
cdr3_aa: CASSQARGETQYF

j_call: TRBJ2-3
v_call: TRBV29-1
cdr3_aa: CSVEGPAPTDTQYF

j_call: TRBJ2-1
v_call: TRBV2
cdr3_aa: CASSELVTYNEQFF

j_call: TRBJ2-1
v_call: TRBV7-2
cdr3_aa: CASSLGGSHNEQFF